In this sample, the clone carrying this T cell receptor beta chain turned up many times. Its specificity is not known. The read is 3 residues too short to cover the CDR3 end, so that end is filled in from the germline J gene. The CDR3 sequence is 15 residues long. The trim removed 4 bases at V and 6 bases at J, leaving 10 bases unmatched. CDR1 is DFQATT, CDR2 SNEGSKA, per germline (reference sequence). This entry belongs to a study of T cell clonality in common variable immunodeficiency. Notes on the study in general: Fewer deletions and N-nucleotide insertions were reportedly seen in common variable immunodeficiency TCR beta sequences. The cause of increased CVID clonality remains unclear without subpopulation sequencing.

Control and CVID samples contributed equal amounts of genomic DNA. Libraries were prepared by immunoSEQ multiplex PCR; TCRdb keeps only in-frame clonotypes and omits some of them. There are 30,000 to 40,000 clones in the sample, none observed a single time. Most patients and controls had Caucasian heritage. The sample comprised peripheral blood mononuclear cells. The sequence was obtained from a human donor with common variable immunodeficiency. The chain combines TRBV20-1 with TRBJ2-7, with 12 positions matching TRBD1. CDR3 in amino acids: CSAKVLGTGGIEQYF. CDR3 DNA, as far as it was read: TGCAGTGCTAAAGTTTTAGGGACAGGGGGCATCGAG.